These 31 T cell receptor beta chains were all obtained from the same sample, sequenced in a study of a mutant IDH1 vaccine in newly diagnosed glioma. The antigens of these receptors remain unknown. Time point defined: week 35, safety follow-up. Vaccine doses each comprised 300 ug of mutant IDH1 20-mer peptide, with topical imiquimod. The assay was immunoSEQ multiplex PCR, and TCRdb's table has in-frame clones only and misses some. Found here are around 30,000 clones, about 82% of them singletons; the top ten hold about 3.2%. The sample was PBMCs, taken from a glioma patient whose treatment included an IDH1 peptide vaccine. The source is a man aged 35 to 55 with glioma. Some clones in this sample may be carry-over from other donors' samples.

The chain recombines TRBV7-9 with TRBJ2-7; D gene uncertain. V dropped 5 bases and J dropped 2 bases, with 7 bases sitting between them. The germline V gene has CDR1 SEHNR and CDR2 FQNEAQ (reference sequence). This CDR3 contains 12 residues. The DNA for the CDR3 is TGTGCCAGCAGCACTCGGGCCTACGAGCAGTACTTC. This translates into CASSTRAYEQYF.

The chain combines TRBV5-8 with TRBJ1-2, with D maybe TRBD1 (5 bases). The V and J ends lost 5 bases and 7 bases respectively, with 18 bases between them. Germline assignment: CDR1 SGHTS and CDR2 YDEGEE. The CDR3 is 14 residues long. The CDR3 region is CASRSGTHTGGYTF. CDR3 sequence (DNA): TGTGCCAGCAGGTCCGGGACTCACACCGGTGGCTACACCTTC.

This chain connects TRBV27 to TRBJ2-7; possible D gene TRBD1, 7 bases. The CDR3 extends over 16 amino acids. Germline CDR1 is MNHEY and CDR2 is SMNVEV (reference sequence). Trimming shortened V by 2 bases and J by 0 bases, and 14 bases separated the two germline ends. CDR3: CASSLGGGLSSYEQYF. The CDR3 DNA sequence: TGTGCCAGCAGTTTAGGAGGGGGCCTTAGCTCCTACGAGCAGTACTTC.

The rearrangement links TRBV6-6 to TRBJ1-5; D is perhaps TRBD1 (5 bases). Germline V gene data show CDR1 as MNHNY and CDR2 as SVGAGI (reference sequence). V was shortened by 8 bases and J by 2 bases, with 13 bases between the two germline ends. The CDR3 covers 14 residues. This CDR3 reads CASGPRGRNQPQHF. CDR3 DNA: TGTGCCAGCGGCCCCCGGGGACGCAATCAGCCCCAGCATTTT.

There are a few counts of this clone. The chain recombines TRBV30 with TRBJ1-2, with 7 bases matching TRBD1. The CDR3 has 12 amino acids. Germline lookup yields CDR1 GTSNPN and CDR2 SVGIG (reference sequence). With 4 bases clipped from V and 10 bases from J, the junction kept 9 bases outside the gene matches. The CDR3 protein is CAWNPGQNDYTF. The CDR3 bases are TGTGCCTGGAATCCGGGACAGAACGACTACACCTTC.

The sample holds one count of this clone. J is TRBJ1-1 and V is TRBV5-1; TRBD1 might be the D (5 bases). The CDR3 runs to 18 residues. Germline CDR1 reads SGHRS; CDR2 reads YFSETQ. V was cut by 3 bases and J by 2 bases, with 23 bases left in between. CDR3 nucleotides: TGCGCCAGCAGCTCCAACCGGGACCCTTGGCCCCCCAACACTGAAGCTTTCTTT. Its protein is CASSSNRDPWPPNTEAFF.

The chain employs TRBV6-1 and TRBJ2-7, with TRBD1 matching over 12 bases. Looked up from germline, CDR1 is MNHNS and CDR2 is SASEGT. With 5 bases clipped from V and 6 bases from J, the junction kept 5 bases outside the gene matches. This CDR3 spans 14 amino acids. CDR3 sequence reads: CASSTGQGAREQYF. CDR3 sequence (DNA): TGTGCCAGCAGTACGGGACAGGGGGCTCGCGAGCAGTACTTC.

The rearrangement uses TRBV27 and TRBJ1-5, with TRBD1 as a possible D gene (6 bases). Trimming stripped 6 bases from V and 2 bases from J, with 11 bases between. CDR1 and CDR2 from the germline V gene are MNHEY and SMNVEV (reference sequence). The CDR3 runs 14 residues. In nucleotides, the CDR3 is TGTGCCAGCAGGGGGACATCAGGCAATCAGCCCCAGCATTTT. This gives the protein CASRGTSGNQPQHF.

V usage is TRBV5-1 and J usage is TRBJ2-4; D possibly uses TRBD1 or TRBD2 (6 bases each). The CDR3 is made up of 14 amino acids. In germline, CDR1 is SGHRS, CDR2 YFSETQ. Deletions cut 7 bases from V and 1 base from J, with 12 bases between. The CDR3 sequence is CASSSGGAKNIQYF. The DNA of the CDR3 is TGCGCCAGCTCCTCCGGGGGCGCCAAAAACATTCAGTACTTC. The whole variable domain, remainder taken from reference TRBV5-1 and TRBJ2-4, is KAGVTQTPRYLIKTRGQQVTLSCSPISGHRSVSWYQQTPGQGLQFLFEYFSETQRNKGNFPGRFSGRQFSNSRSEMNVSTLELGDSALYLCASSSGGAKNIQYFGAGTRLSVL.

V and J are TRBV7-9 and TRBJ1-5; 7 nucleotides align to TRBD1. CDR3 length: 14 amino acids. J lost 4 bases, V lost 4 bases, and 4 bases had no gene match. Looked up from germline, CDR1 is SEHNR and CDR2 is FQNEAQ (reference sequence). CDR3 amino acids: CASSYTGVNQPQHF. CDR3 in DNA: TGTGCCAGCAGCTACACAGGGGTGAATCAGCCCCAGCATTTT. Supplemented by reference TRBV7-9 and TRBJ1-5, the full variable domain reads DTGVSQNPRHKITKRGQNVTFRCDPISEHNRLYWYRQTLGQGPEFLTYFQNEAQLEKSRLLSDRFSAERPKGSFSTLEIQRTEQGDSAMYLCASSYTGVNQPQHFGDGTRLSIL.

V is TRBV7-2 and J is TRBJ2-3, with 9 nucleotides matching TRBD2. From germline, CDR1 is SGHTA and CDR2 FQGNSA. The J segment lost 3 bases and the V segment lost 4 bases, leaving 8 bases of the junction unmatched. The CDR3 contains 16 residues. CDR3 in DNA: TGTGCCAGCAGCTACCTAAGCGGGGGGCGGACAGATACGCAGTATTTT. This sequence encodes CASSYLSGGRTDTQYF.

The chain employs TRBV6-1 and TRBJ1-1; D unclear. The V end was cut by 2 bases, the J end by 7 bases, with 14 bases between. CDR1 MNHNS and CDR2 SASEGT come from the germline V gene. The CDR3 extends over 14 amino acids. Here the CDR3 DNA reads TGTGCCAGCAGTGAATACCACGACGACGGTGAAGCTTTCTTT. Translating it yields CASSEYHDDGEAFF.

The V gene is TRBV6-1, the J gene TRBJ2-3, with TRBD1 matching over 8 bases. This CDR3 spans 16 amino acids. Germline trimming cut 2 bases from V and 4 bases from J; bases unmatched to any gene: 8. The V gene's germline CDR1 is MNHNS and CDR2 SASEGT. The CDR3: CASSESSGGGADTQYF. The CDR3 bases are TGTGCCAGCAGTGAATCCTCAGGGGGCGGCGCAGATACGCAGTATTTT.

CDR3 nucleotide sequence: TGCAGCGTTGAGTCTTCTGTCGTCAGAAACACCATATATTTT. This translates into CSVESSVVRNTIYF. This rearrangement joins TRBV29-1 to TRBJ1-3; D remains ambiguous. CDR3 size: 14 residues. Germline-derived CDR1 and CDR2 are SQVTM and ANQGSEA. Between the trimmed V and J ends, which lost 3 bases and 5 bases, there was a span of 14 bases.

The V gene is TRBV7-2, the J gene TRBJ1-1; D is ambiguous. CDR1 is SGHTA, CDR2 FQGNSA, per germline. With 6 bases removed from V and 4 bases from J, the gap between germline ends came to 12 bases. The CDR3 has 13 amino acids. The CDR3 reads CASSRNLGTEAFF. The DNA for the CDR3 is TGTGCCAGCAGTCGAAATCTGGGCACTGAAGCTTTCTTT.

The chain recombines TRBV11-2 with TRBJ2-5; D may correspond to TRBD1 or TRBD2 (5 bases each). Deletions cut 5 bases from V and 5 bases from J, with 21 bases between. Germline-derived CDR1 and CDR2 are SGHAT and FQNNGV. The CDR3 runs to 16 residues. The CDR3 spells CASSDYSGTNGETQYF. In nucleotides, the CDR3 is TGTGCCAGCAGCGACTATTCCGGGACCAACGGGGAGACCCAGTACTTC.

This clone was observed a few times. The CDR3 reads CATTDRYLSNQPQHF. The CDR3 DNA sequence: TGTGCCACTACAGACAGGTACCTTAGCAATCAGCCCCAGCATTTT. The chain uses TRBV6-1 and TRBJ1-5; possibly TRBD1 for D (6 bases). Trimming cost V 10 bases and J 0 bases, with 16 bases left between them. This CDR3 is 15 amino acids long. The germline V gene encodes CDR1 MNHNS and CDR2 SASEGT.

The chain couples TRBV19 to TRBJ1-5; no definite D call. V dropped 3 bases and J dropped 3 bases, with 12 bases sitting between them. The CDR3 spans 15 residues. Germline CDR1 LNHDA, CDR2 SQIVND (reference sequence). Here the CDR3 reads CASSMKQETNQPQHF. CDR3 nucleotides: TGTGCCAGTAGTATGAAGCAGGAGACCAATCAGCCCCAGCATTTT.

The chain employs TRBV6-5 and TRBJ2-3, with D tentatively TRBD1 (8 bases). Germline V gene lookup returns CDR1 MNHEY and CDR2 SVGAGI. The CDR3 contains 14 residues. V gave up 3 bases and J gave up 6 bases, with 13 bases separating them. The CDR3 DNA follows: TGTGCCAGCAGTTATACAGGGGGGGCGGATACGCAGTATTTT. It is translated as CASSYTGGADTQYF.

The chain combines TRBV5-1 with TRBJ2-7, with TRBD2 identical over 14 bases. The CDR3 contains 16 residues. V was clipped by 4 bases and J by 2 bases; unmatched bases: 5. The germline gives CDR1 SGHRS, CDR2 YFSETQ. CDR3 bases: TGCGCCAGCAGCCTCCTGACTAGCGGGGGGGCCTACGAGCAGTACTTC. It encodes CASSLLTSGGAYEQYF.

The chain links TRBV6-1 to TRBJ1-1; 7 nucleotides line up with TRBD1. From germline, CDR1 is MNHNS and CDR2 SASEGT. V trimming: 0 bases; J trimming: 5 bases; junction bases outside the gene matches: 3. The CDR3 covers 14 residues. This CDR3 reads CASSEAEGQTEAFF. The CDR3 nucleotides read TGTGCCAGCAGTGAAGCGGAGGGACAGACTGAAGCTTTCTTT.

The genes are TRBV5-4 and TRBJ2-7, with 7 bases that match TRBD2. With V trimmed by 4 bases and J by 7 bases, 11 bases remained unmatched. The CDR3 sequence is 14 residues long. Germline V CDR1 and CDR2: SGHNT, YYREEE (reference sequence). The CDR3 region is CASSGRGGMGEQYF. Here the CDR3 DNA reads TGTGCCAGCAGCGGGAGGGGTGGGATGGGGGAGCAGTACTTC.

J is TRBJ2-7 and V is TRBV6-1; 10 nucleotides line up with TRBD1. Germline V gene data show CDR1 as MNHNS and CDR2 as SASEGT. The ends lost 6 bases at V and 2 bases at J; junction bases unmatched: 7. This CDR3 is built from 15 residues. The CDR3 loop reads CASRGDRGAAYEQYF. CDR3 DNA sequence: TGTGCCAGCAGGGGGGACAGGGGCGCCGCCTACGAGCAGTACTTC.

This clone was seen only once. The CDR3 DNA is TGTGCCAGCAGTTCGCGTAGGCTCTCGATCGGGGAGCTGTTTTTT. Translation gives CASSSRRLSIGELFF. The chain recombines TRBV28 with TRBJ2-2; D call uncertain. This CDR3 region has 15 residues. In germline, CDR1 is MDHEN, CDR2 SYDVKM. V gave up 4 bases and J gave up 7 bases, with 16 bases separating them. The full variable domain, completed using reference TRBV28 and TRBJ2-2, is DVKVTQSSRYLVKRTGEKVFLECVQDMDHENMFWYRQDPGLGLRLIYFSYDVKMKEKGDIPEGYSVSREKKERFSLILESASTNQTSMYLCASSSRRLSIGELFFGEGSRLTVL.

The chain employs TRBV5-1 and TRBJ1-3; 8 nucleotides align to TRBD1. The CDR3 is 15 amino acids. CDR1 is SGHRS, CDR2 YFSETQ, per germline. Trimming removed 2 bases from V and 2 bases from J; junction bases left unmatched: 3. CDR3 nucleotides: TGCGCCAGCAGCTTATTACAGGGGGCTGGAAACACCATATATTTT. It codes for CASSLLQGAGNTIYF.

This clone was counted a single time. This rearrangement joins TRBV2 to TRBJ1-2; 9 positions agree with TRBD1. CDR3 size: 15 residues. Germline V lookup: CDR1 SNHLY, CDR2 FYNNEI. V gave up 3 bases and J gave up 1 base; unmatched junction bases: 3. The CDR3 nucleotides are TGTGCCAGCAGTGACGGGACAGGGTTTAACTATGGCTACACCTTC. Translated: CASSDGTGFNYGYTF.

The chain uses TRBV15 and TRBJ2-5, with 7 bases lining up with TRBD1. The J segment lost 0 bases and the V segment lost 3 bases, leaving 10 bases of the junction unmatched. Germline CDR1 reads LNHNV; CDR2 reads YYDKDF (reference sequence). The CDR3 has 17 amino acids. In DNA form, the CDR3 reads TGTGCCACCAGCAGCCCCCCAAGGGGACAGCACCAAGAGACCCAGTACTTC. Residues: CATSSPPRGQHQETQYF.

This chain uses TRBV18 with TRBJ1-1, with TRBD1 matching over 7 bases. CDR1 KGHSH and CDR2 LQKENI come from the germline V gene. The J segment lost 6 bases and the V segment lost 10 bases, leaving 8 bases of the junction unmatched. The CDR3 runs to 12 residues. The DNA for the CDR3 is TGTGCCACCAACGACAGGGCGGCTGAAGCTTTCTTT. Protein product: CATNDRAAEAFF.

The genes are TRBV19 and TRBJ2-7; maybe TRBD1 (6 bases). V was pared by 3 bases and J by 2 bases, with 11 bases between. The CDR3 is 14 amino acids. The V gene's germline CDR1 is LNHDA and CDR2 SQIVND (reference sequence). CDR3 in DNA: TGTGCCAGTAGTATTTCCGGGACAACCTACGAGCAGTACTTC. Residues: CASSISGTTYEQYF.

This clone has only a few counts. The gene calls are TRBV6-5 and TRBJ1-1; D is perhaps TRBD1 (6 bases). Trimming removed 4 bases from V and 1 base from J, with 13 bases in between. Per germline, CDR1 MNHEY and CDR2 SVGAGI. This CDR3 spans 15 amino acids. CDR3 in DNA: TGTGCCAGCAGTTTCACCGGGACACCGAACACTGAAGCTTTCTTT. Its translation: CASSFTGTPNTEAFF.

V gene TRBV13 combines with J gene TRBJ1-2, with 7 bases lining up with TRBD1. Germline assignment: CDR1 PRHDT and CDR2 FYEKMQ (reference sequence). V lost 0 bases and J lost 6; bases outside the gene matches: 10. This CDR3 comprises 16 residues. The CDR3 region is CASSLGGIGGTDGYTF. The CDR3 DNA reads TGTGCCAGCAGCTTAGGCGGGATAGGGGGCACGGATGGCTACACCTTC.